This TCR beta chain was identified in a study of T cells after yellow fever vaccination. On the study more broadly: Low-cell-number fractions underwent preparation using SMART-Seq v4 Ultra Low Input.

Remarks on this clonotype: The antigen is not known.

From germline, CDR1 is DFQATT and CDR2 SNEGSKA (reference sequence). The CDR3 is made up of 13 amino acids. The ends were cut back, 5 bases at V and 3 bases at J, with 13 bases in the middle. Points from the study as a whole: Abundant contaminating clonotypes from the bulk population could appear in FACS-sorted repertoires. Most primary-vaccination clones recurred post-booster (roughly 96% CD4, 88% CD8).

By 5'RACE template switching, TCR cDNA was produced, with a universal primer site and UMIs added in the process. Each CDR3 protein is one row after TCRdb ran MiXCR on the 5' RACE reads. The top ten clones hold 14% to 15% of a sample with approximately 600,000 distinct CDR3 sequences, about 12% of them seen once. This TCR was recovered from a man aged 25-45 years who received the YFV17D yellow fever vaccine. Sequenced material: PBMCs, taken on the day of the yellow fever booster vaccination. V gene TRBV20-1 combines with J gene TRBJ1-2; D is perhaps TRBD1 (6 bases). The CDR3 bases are TGCAGTGCTGTACAGGGAGGGGACTATGGCTACACCTTC. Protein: CSAVQGGDYGYTF.